This T cell receptor (beta chain) was captured in a study of T cell repertoires in cytomegalovirus infection. In TCRdb, the reads were re-called with MiXCR into one record per CDR3 protein. The table has a few hundred thousand distinct CDR3 sequences, 15% to 20% seen once. This CDR3 comprises 14 residues. Per the germline V gene, CDR1 is DFQATT and CDR2 is SNEGSKA (reference sequence). Between the trimmed V and J ends, which lost 4 bases and 2 bases, there was a span of 14 bases. This clonotype has more than one count but fewer than ten. This TCR was sampled from a human donor in good health (CMV status not recorded). Some clones in this sample may be carry-over from other donors' samples. The rearrangement joins TRBV20-1 to TRBJ1-1; D is unclear. Sequenced material: CD8+ T cells from PBMCs. CDR3 residues: CSAKDQNSNTEAFF. The DNA of the CDR3 is TGCAGTGCTAAGGACCAAAACTCAAACACTGAAGCTTTCTTT.